Listed below are T cell receptor beta chains from one sample, sequenced in a study of T cell repertoires in ileal Crohn's disease. Clones were read by immunoSEQ multiplex PCR, and TCRdb kept only the in-frame ones, dropping some. The sample shows roughly 28,000 clones, about 81% of them seen only once. The sequencing sample was made of ileal tissue. The receptors stem from an adult with Crohn's disease. The CDR3 runs from the conserved cysteine through the conserved F or W. The D gene is left open where the match is weak. Clone size, where shown, is once, few, many, or a class for clones that have expanded.

TRBV7-9	few	TRBJ1-3	.	CASSWTQVTGNTIYF	TGTGCCAGCAGCTGGACACAGGTGACTGGAAACACCATATATTTT
TRBV7-9	.	TRBJ2-2	.	CASSSSDTNTGELFF	TGTGCCAGCAGCTCTTCCGACACCAACACCGGGGAGCTGTTTTTT
TRBV4-2	.	TRBJ1-2	.	CASSPMQREGYTF	TGTGCCAGCAGCCCGATGCAGCGGGAGGGCTACACCTTC
TRBV4-1	few	TRBJ2-1	.	CASSRKQDSEQFF	TGCGCCAGCAGCCGCAAGCAGGACAGCGAGCAGTTCTTC
TRBV4-2	few	TRBJ2-4	.	CASSQLGGENIQYF	TGTGCCAGCAGCCAACTAGGAGGCGAAAACATTCAGTACTTC
TRBV4-3	.	TRBJ2-1	.	CASSRLPTEGDEQFF	TGCGCCAGCAGCCGACTACCTACGGAGGGCGATGAGCAGTTCTTC
TRBV13	.	TRBJ2-3	TRBD1	CASSLAARGSTDTQYF	TGTGCCAGCAGCTTAGCTGCCAGGGGGTCCACAGATACGCAGTATTTT
TRBV28	.	TRBJ1-2	TRBD1	CASSSEGQGGYGYTF	TGTGCCAGCAGTTCCGAGGGACAGGGCGGCTATGGCTACACCTTC
TRBV9	.	TRBJ1-2	.	CASSVPGGYTF	TGTGCCAGCAGCGTACCCGGTGGCTACACCTTC
TRBV4-2	.	TRBJ2-7	TRBD2	CASSQASGLPYEQYF	TGTGCCAGCAGCCAGGCTAGCGGCCTACCCTACGAGCAGTACTTC
TRBV25-1	.	TRBJ1-2	TRBD1	CASSSHPGTGNYGYTF	TGTGCCAGCAGTTCTCATCCCGGGACAGGGAACTATGGCTACACCTTC
TRBV11-3	.	TRBJ2-2	.	CASSLSINTGELFF	TGTGCCAGCAGCTTGTCCATCAACACCGGGGAGCTGTTTTTT
TRBV10-3	.	TRBJ2-1	.	CASGGGTEASNEQFF	TGTGCCTCCGGGGGGGGGACAGAGGCTTCCAATGAGCAGTTCTTC
TRBV6-5	.	TRBJ1-1	.	CASRAGYMNTEAFF	TGTGCCAGCAGGGCAGGGTACATGAACACTGAAGCTTTCTTT
TRBV7-8	.	TRBJ1-2	.	CASSLAPGTYGYTF	TGTGCCAGCAGCTTAGCGCCAGGAACCTATGGCTACACCTTC
TRBV5-6	once	TRBJ1-1	.	CASSSASLTEAFF	TGTGCCAGCAGCTCCGCTTCACTCACTGAAGCTTTCTTT
TRBV7-2	.	TRBJ2-7	.	CASSFSGTSRYEQYF	TGTGCCAGCAGCTTTTCAGGGACATCCCGCTACGAGCAGTACTTC
TRBV28	.	TRBJ1-2	TRBD1	CASRGQVNYTF	TGTGCCAGCAGGGGACAGGTGAACTACACCTTC
TRBV10-3	.	TRBJ1-1	TRBD1	CAIMITGGTEAFF	TGTGCCATCATGATCACAGGGGGCACTGAAGCTTTCTTT
TRBV6-6	.	TRBJ2-7	.	CASSYGVYEQYF	TGTGCCAGCAGTTACGGAGTCTACGAGCAGTACTTC
TRBV18	.	TRBJ1-1	TRBD1	CASSPLQGSDTEAFF	TGTGCCAGCTCACCGCTACAGGGGAGCGACACTGAAGCTTTTTTT
TRBV4-3	once	TRBJ2-2	TRBD2	CASSQEGGGATGELFF	TGCGCCAGCAGCCAAGAAGGCGGGGGGGCCACCGGGGAGCTGTTTTTT
TRBV7-9	.	TRBJ1-4	.	CASSPGDSGRTEKLFF	TGTGCCAGCAGCCCCGGCGACTCGGGAAGAACGGAAAAACTGTTTTTT
TRBV9	.	TRBJ2-7	.	CASSVESSGSSNYEQYF	TGTGCCAGCAGCGTAGAGTCTAGTGGATCCTCCAACTACGAGCAGTACTTC
TRBV29-1	.	TRBJ1-1	TRBD1	CSGGIGTGGDEAFF	TGCAGCGGGGGAATCGGGACAGGGGGAGATGAAGCTTTCTTT
TRBV18	.	TRBJ1-6	.	CASSPARDSPLHF	TGTGCCAGCTCACCTGCAAGAGATTCACCCCTCCACTTT
TRBV5-6	.	TRBJ1-2	.	CASSLIGGDGPYGYTF	TGTGCCAGCAGCTTGATTGGGGGGGACGGACCTTATGGCTACACCTTC
TRBV10-2	.	TRBJ1-1	.	CASSFGNTEAFF	TGCGCCAGCTCTTTCGGGAACACTGAAGCTTTCTTT
TRBV6-6	.	TRBJ1-2	TRBD1	CASSYRGQGGYGYTF	TGTGCCAGCAGTTACCGTGGGCAGGGGGGCTATGGCTACACCTTC
TRBV4-1	.	TRBJ1-2	TRBD1	CASSQGGQGGYGYTF	TGCGCCAGCAGCCAAGGCGGACAGGGGGGCTATGGCTACACCTTC
TRBV7-9	.	TRBJ1-5	TRBD1	CASSHSTGDQPQHF	TGTGCCAGCAGCCACTCGACAGGGGACCAGCCCCAGCATTTT
TRBV7-6	.	TRBJ1-3	.	CASSLGRAPSGNTIYF	TGTGCCAGCAGCTTAGGCAGGGCCCCCTCTGGAAACACCATATATTTT
TRBV5-1	.	TRBJ2-1	.	CASSLTGEFF	TGCGCCAGCAGCTTGACAGGAGAATTCTTC
TRBV5-4	.	TRBJ2-7	TRBD1	CASSRDRGEQYF	TGTGCCAGCAGCCGCGACAGGGGCGAGCAGTACTTC
TRBV4-3	once	TRBJ2-6	TRBD1	CASSRNRGLGANVLTF	TGCGCCAGCAGCCGGAACAGGGGGCTTGGGGCCAACGTCCTGACTTTC
TRBV11-3	few	TRBJ2-2	TRBD2	CASSFASGDTGELFF	TGTGCCAGCAGCTTCGCCAGCGGGGACACCGGGGAGCTGTTTTTT
TRBV6-1	.	TRBJ2-1	TRBD1	CASSDLGQTNINEQFF	TGTGCCAGCAGTGACTTGGGACAGACGAATATCAATGAGCAGTTCTTC
TRBV18	.	TRBJ2-2	.	CASSPSRVGEIGELFF	TGTGCCAGCTCACCCAGTCGAGTTGGGGAGATCGGGGAGCTGTTTTTT
TRBV29-1	.	TRBJ2-3	.	CSVPGRITSTDTQYF	TGCAGCGTTCCCGGCAGGATAACTAGCACAGATACGCAGTATTTT
TRBV4-1	.	TRBJ1-5	TRBD1	CASSLTGVQPQHF	TGCGCCAGCAGCCTGACAGGGGTACAGCCCCAGCATTTT
TRBV11-2	.	TRBJ1-2	.	CASRPGGGRGYTF	TGTGCCAGCAGACCCGGCGGGGGGCGAGGCTACACCTTC
TRBV11-2	.	TRBJ2-4	.	CASSLDLVGVNIQYF	TGTGCCAGCAGCTTAGATCTGGTCGGAGTAAACATTCAGTACTTC
TRBV27	.	TRBJ2-1	.	CASSLKANSYNEQFF	TGTGCCAGCAGTTTAAAAGCAAACTCCTACAATGAGCAGTTCTTC
TRBV7-9	few	TRBJ2-3	TRBD2	CASSPSTSGVLDTQYF	TGTGCCAGCAGCCCATCGACTAGCGGGGTGTTAGATACGCAGTATTTT
TRBV30	.	TRBJ1-4	.	CAWRPGELFF	TGTGCCTGGAGGCCAGGGGAACTGTTTTTT
TRBV5-5	.	TRBJ1-5	.	CASSSYGDSNQPQHF	TGTGCCAGCAGCAGTTACGGGGATAGCAATCAGCCCCAGCATTTT
TRBV7-3	.	TRBJ1-1	.	CASSPVHGSLAFF	TGTGCCAGCAGCCCCGTCCATGGCAGTCTTGCTTTCTTT
TRBV29-1	.	TRBJ1-1	.	CSVAWEGTEAFF	TGCAGCGTTGCCTGGGAGGGAACTGAAGCTTTCTTT
TRBV6-6	.	TRBJ1-2	TRBD1	CASSSGTGGDYGYTF	TGTGCCAGCAGTTCCGGGACAGGGGGCGACTATGGCTACACCTTC
TRBV7-2	.	TRBJ2-2	.	CASSFGRAGELFF	TGTGCCAGCAGCTTCGGCAGGGCCGGGGAGCTGTTTTTT
TRBV5-1	.	TRBJ1-1	.	CASSSGRGGINTEAFF	TGCGCCAGCAGCTCGGGTCGGGGGGGGATTAACACTGAAGCTTTCTTT
TRBV5-1	.	TRBJ1-1	TRBD1	CASSFRPGTGLGTEAFF	TGCGCCAGCAGCTTCCGTCCCGGGACAGGGTTGGGCACTGAAGCTTTCTTT
TRBV7-2	once	TRBJ2-1	.	CASSFGHTGRLMPQFF	TGTGCCAGCAGCTTCGGGCATACAGGTCGTCTGATGCCGCAGTTCTTC
TRBV15	.	TRBJ1-4	.	CATSRDRSNEKLFF	TGTGCCACCAGCAGAGATAGGAGTAATGAAAAACTGTTTTTT